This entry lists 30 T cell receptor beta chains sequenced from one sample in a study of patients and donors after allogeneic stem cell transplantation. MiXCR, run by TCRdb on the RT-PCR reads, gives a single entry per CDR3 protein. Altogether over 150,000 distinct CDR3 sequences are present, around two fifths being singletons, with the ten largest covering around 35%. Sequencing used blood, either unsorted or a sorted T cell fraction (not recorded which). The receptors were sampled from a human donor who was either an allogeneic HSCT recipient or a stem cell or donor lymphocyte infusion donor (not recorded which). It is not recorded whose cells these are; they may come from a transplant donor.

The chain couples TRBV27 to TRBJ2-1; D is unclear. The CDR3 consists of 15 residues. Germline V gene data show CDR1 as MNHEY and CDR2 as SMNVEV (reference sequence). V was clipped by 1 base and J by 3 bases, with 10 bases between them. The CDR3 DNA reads TGTGCCAGCAGTTTATGGCGAGGAGTCTACAATGAGCAGTTCTTC. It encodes CASSLWRGVYNEQFF.

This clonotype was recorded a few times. The CDR3 is CSVWTGTNYGYTF. As DNA, the CDR3 is TGCAGCGTCTGGACAGGGACCAACTATGGCTACACCTTC. The chain is built from TRBV29-1 and TRBJ1-2; TRBD1 aligns across 8 bases. The ends lost 6 bases at V and 2 bases at J; junction bases unmatched: 5. Germline V gene sequence: CDR1 SQVTM, CDR2 ANQGSEA. The CDR3 length is 13 residues.

The CDR3 bases are TGTGCCAGCAGCCCCTGGAGCGCCCTATTCAATGAGCAGTTCTTC. It translates to CASSPWSALFNEQFF. The J gene is TRBJ2-1, the V gene TRBV11-2; D is undetermined. Germline loops: CDR1 SGHAT, CDR2 FQNNGV. V shed 5 bases and J shed 6 bases, with 17 bases lying between them. This CDR3 contains 15 residues.

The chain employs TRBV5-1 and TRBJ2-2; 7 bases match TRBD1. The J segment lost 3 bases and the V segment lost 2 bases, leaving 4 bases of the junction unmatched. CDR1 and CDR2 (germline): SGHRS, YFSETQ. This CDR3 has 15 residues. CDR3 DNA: TGCGCCAGCAGCTTACAGGGGATAGACACCGGGGAGCTGTTTTTT. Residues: CASSLQGIDTGELFF.

The CDR3 sequence: CASSLQRATGELFF. The CDR3 bases are TGTGCCAGCAGCTTACAACGGGCCACCGGGGAGCTGTTTTTT. The chain couples TRBV7-9 to TRBJ2-2; D not certain. The ends were cut back, 2 bases at V and 4 bases at J, with 8 bases in the middle. Germline values: CDR1 SEHNR, CDR2 FQNEAQ (reference sequence). The CDR3 spans 14 residues.

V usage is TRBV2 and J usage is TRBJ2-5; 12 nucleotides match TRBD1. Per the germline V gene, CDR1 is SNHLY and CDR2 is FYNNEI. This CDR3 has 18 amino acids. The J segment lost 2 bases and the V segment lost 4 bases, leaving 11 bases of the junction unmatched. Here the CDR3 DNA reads TGTGCCAGCAGTGTGATGGGACAGGGGGCAGATTCGCAAGAGACCCAGTACTTC. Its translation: CASSVMGQGADSQETQYF.

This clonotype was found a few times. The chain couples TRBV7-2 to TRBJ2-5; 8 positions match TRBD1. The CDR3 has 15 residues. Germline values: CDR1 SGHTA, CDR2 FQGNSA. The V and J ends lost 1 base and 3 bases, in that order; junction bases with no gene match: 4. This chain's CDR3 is CASSLGDRGEETQYF. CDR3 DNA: TGTGCCAGCAGCTTAGGAGACAGGGGAGAAGAGACCCAGTACTTC. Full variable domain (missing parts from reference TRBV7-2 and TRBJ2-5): GAGVSQSPSNKVTEKGKDVELRCDPISGHTALYWYRQSLGQGLEFLIYFQGNSAPDKSGLPSDRFSAERTGGSVSTLTIQRTQQEDSAVYLCASSLGDRGEETQYFGPGTRLLVL.

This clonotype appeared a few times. The CDR3 reads CSVCATSGGVGLANTEAFF. CDR3 coding DNA: TGCAGCGTTTGCGCGACCTCAGGGGGTGTGGGCCTTGCAAACACTGAAGCTTTCTTT. This chain joins TRBV29-1 and TRBJ1-1, with 7 bases identical to TRBD1. This CDR3 is built from 19 residues. The J segment lost 2 bases and the V segment lost 5 bases, leaving 23 bases of the junction unmatched. Germline assignment: CDR1 SQVTM and CDR2 ANQGSEA.

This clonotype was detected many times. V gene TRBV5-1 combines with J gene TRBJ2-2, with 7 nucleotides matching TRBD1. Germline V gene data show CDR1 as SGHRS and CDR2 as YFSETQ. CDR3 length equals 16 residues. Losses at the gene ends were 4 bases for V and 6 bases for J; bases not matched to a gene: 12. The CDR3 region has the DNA TGCGCCAGCAGCCCCCAGACAGGGAGTCCGCCCGGGGAGCTGTTTTTT. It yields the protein CASSPQTGSPPGELFF.

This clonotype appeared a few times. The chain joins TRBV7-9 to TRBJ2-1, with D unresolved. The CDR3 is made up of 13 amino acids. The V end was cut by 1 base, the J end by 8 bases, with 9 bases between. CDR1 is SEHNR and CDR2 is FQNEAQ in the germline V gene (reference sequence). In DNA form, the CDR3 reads TGTGCCAGCAGCTTAGGGGCAAGGGATGAGCAGTTCTTC. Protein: CASSLGARDEQFF.

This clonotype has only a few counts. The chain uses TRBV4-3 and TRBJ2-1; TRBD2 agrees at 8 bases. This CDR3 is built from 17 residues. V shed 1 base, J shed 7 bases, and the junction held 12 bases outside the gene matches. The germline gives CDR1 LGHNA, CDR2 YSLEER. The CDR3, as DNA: TGCGCCAGCAGCCAAGTGAAGAGCGGGAGTGGGAGGAATGAGCAGTTCTTC. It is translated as CASSQVKSGSGRNEQFF.

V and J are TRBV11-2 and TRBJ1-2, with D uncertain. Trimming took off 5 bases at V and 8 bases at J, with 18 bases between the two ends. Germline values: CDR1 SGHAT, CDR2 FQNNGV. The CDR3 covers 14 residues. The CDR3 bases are TGTGCCAGCAGCCACCCCCGGGATCGTGTAGGCTACACCTTC. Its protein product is CASSHPRDRVGYTF.

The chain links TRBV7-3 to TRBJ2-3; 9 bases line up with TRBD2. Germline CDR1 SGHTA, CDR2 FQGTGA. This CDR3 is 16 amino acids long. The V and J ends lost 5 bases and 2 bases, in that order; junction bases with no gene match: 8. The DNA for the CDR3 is TGTGCCAGCAGCGCCCGACTAGCGGCGATCACAGATACGCAGTATTTT. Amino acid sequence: CASSARLAAITDTQYF.

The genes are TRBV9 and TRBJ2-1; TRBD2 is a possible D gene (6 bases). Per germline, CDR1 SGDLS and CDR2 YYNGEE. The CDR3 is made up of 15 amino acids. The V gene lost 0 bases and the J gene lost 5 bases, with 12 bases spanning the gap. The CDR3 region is CASSVAHGGNNEQFF. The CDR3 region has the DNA TGTGCCAGCAGCGTAGCGCATGGAGGGAACAATGAGCAGTTCTTC.

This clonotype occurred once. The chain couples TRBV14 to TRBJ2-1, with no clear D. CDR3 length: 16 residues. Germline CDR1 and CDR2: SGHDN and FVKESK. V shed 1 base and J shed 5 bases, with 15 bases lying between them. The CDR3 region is CASSQVLTDGNNEQFF. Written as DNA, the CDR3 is TGTGCCAGCAGCCAAGTATTAACGGACGGAAACAATGAGCAGTTCTTC.

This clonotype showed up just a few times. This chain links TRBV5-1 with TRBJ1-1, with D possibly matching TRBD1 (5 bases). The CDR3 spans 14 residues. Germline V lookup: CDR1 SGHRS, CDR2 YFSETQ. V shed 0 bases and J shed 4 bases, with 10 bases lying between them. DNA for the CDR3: TGCGCCAGCAGCTTGGTGGAAAGGGGCACTGAAGCTTTCTTT. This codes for CASSLVERGTEAFF.

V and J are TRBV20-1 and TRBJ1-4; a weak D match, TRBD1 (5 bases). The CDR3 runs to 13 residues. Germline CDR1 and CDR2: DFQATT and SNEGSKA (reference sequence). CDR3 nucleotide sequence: TGCACCGTGAGGGGTAGCTTTAATGAAAAACTGTTTTTT. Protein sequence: CTVRGSFNEKLFF.

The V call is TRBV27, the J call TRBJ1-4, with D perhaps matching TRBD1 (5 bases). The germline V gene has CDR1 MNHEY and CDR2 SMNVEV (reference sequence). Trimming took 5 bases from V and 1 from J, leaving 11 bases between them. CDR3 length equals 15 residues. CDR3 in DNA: TGTGCCAGCAGTCAGGTCGGGGGAACTAATGAAAAACTGTTTTTT. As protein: CASSQVGGTNEKLFF.

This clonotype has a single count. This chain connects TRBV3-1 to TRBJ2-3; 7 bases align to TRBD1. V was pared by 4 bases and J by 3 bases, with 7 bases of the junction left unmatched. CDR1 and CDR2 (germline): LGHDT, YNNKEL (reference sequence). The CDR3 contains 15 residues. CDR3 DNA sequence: TGTGCCAGCAGCCGACGGACAGGTTGGACAGATACGCAGTATTTT. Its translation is CASSRRTGWTDTQYF.

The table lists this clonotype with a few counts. The CDR3 sequence: CASSLEGLGYEQYF. As DNA, the CDR3 is TGTGCCAGCAGCTTAGAAGGACTAGGTTACGAGCAGTACTTC. This rearrangement joins TRBV7-9 to TRBJ2-7; TRBD2 aligns across 7 bases. Trimming took 1 base from V and 4 from J; bases not matched to a gene: 4. CDR3 length: 14 amino acids. The germline V gene has CDR1 SEHNR and CDR2 FQNEAQ (reference sequence).

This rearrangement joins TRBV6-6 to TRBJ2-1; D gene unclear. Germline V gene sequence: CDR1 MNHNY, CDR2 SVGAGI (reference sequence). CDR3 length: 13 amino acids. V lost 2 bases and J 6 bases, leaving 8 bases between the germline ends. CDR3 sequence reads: CASSYARINEQFF. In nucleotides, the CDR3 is TGTGCCAGCAGTTACGCACGGATCAATGAGCAGTTCTTC.

The CDR3, as DNA: TGTGCCTGGAACGGGAACTACAATGAGCAGTTCTTC. Protein sequence: CAWNGNYNEQFF. V usage is TRBV30 and J usage is TRBJ2-1, with TRBD2 as a possible D gene (5 bases). The V end lost 4 bases, the J end lost 3 bases, and 7 bases lay between the germline ends. Germline CDR1 GTSNPN, CDR2 SVGIG (reference sequence). The CDR3 length is 12 residues.

CDR3 sequence: CASSQDSAPEAFF. The CDR3 DNA is TGTGCCAGCAGCCAAGACTCGGCACCTGAAGCTTTCTTT. The chain recombines TRBV14 with TRBJ1-1; no definite D call. Germline CDR1 is SGHDN and CDR2 is FVKESK. V was trimmed by 0 bases and J by 6 bases, leaving 8 bases between them. CDR3 length: 13 amino acids.

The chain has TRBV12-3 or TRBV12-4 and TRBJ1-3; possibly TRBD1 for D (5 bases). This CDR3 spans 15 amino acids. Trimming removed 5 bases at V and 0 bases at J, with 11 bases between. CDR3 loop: CASSIAGPSGNTIYF. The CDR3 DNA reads TGTGCCAGCAGTATCGCAGGGCCCTCTGGAAACACCATATATTTT.

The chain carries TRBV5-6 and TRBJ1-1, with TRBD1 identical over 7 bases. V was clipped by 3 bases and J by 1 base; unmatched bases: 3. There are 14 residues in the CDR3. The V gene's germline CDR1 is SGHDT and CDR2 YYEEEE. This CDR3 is CASSYRGSNTEAFF. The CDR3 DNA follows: TGTGCCAGCAGCTACAGGGGCTCGAACACTGAAGCTTTCTTT.

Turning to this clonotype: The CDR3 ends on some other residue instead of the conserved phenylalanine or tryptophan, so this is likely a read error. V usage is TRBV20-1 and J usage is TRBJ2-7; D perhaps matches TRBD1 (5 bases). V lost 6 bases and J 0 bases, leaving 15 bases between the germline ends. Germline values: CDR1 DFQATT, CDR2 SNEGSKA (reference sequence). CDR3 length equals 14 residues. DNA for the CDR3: TGCAGTGCCCTGGGGCGAGAAAGCTCCTACGAGCAGTACTCC. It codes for CSALGRESSYEQYS.

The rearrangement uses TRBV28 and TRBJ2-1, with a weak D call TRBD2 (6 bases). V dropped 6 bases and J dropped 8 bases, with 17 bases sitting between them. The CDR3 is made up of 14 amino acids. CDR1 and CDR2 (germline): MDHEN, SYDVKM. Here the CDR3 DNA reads TGTGCCAGCAGCCCCTGGGGGGAGAGGTATGAGCAGTTCTTC. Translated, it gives CASSPWGERYEQFF.

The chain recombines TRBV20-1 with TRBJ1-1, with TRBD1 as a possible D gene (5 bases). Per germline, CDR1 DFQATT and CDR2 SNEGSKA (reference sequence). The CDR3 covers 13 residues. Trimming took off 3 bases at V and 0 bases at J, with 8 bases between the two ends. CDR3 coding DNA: TGCAGTGCTAGCGGGGCCATGAACACTGAAGCTTTCTTT. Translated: CSASGAMNTEAFF.

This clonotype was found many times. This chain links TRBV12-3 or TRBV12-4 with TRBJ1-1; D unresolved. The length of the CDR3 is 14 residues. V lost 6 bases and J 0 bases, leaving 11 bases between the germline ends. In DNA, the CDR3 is TGTGCCAGCAGCCTTCTAGGACTGAACACTGAAGCTTTCTTT. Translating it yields CASSLLGLNTEAFF.

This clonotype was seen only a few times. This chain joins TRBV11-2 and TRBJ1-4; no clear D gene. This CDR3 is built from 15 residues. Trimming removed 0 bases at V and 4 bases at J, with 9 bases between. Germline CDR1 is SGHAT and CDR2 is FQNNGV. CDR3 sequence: CASSLERAVNEKLFF. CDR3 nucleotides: TGTGCCAGCAGCTTAGAACGTGCGGTTAATGAAAAACTGTTTTTT.